These 9 T cell receptor beta chains originate from one sample sequenced in a study of CD8 T cells in ankylosing spondylitis. Study-wide points: Roughly eight highly homologous variants formed a TCR beta motif that appeared characteristic of ankylosing spondylitis blood.

Their antigens are not known. TCRdb re-derived calls from the 5' RACE reads in MiXCR, one entry per CDR3 protein. The sample holds about 500,000 distinct CDR3 sequences, roughly 13% seen once. The sequenced sample consisted of blood, either unsorted or a sorted T cell fraction (not recorded which). Source of these receptors: a male donor with ankylosing spondylitis.

V is TRBV10-3 and J is TRBJ1-3; D unresolved. This CDR3 is built from 17 residues. Trimming removed 0 bases from V and 0 bases from J, with 12 bases in between. Germline-derived CDR1 and CDR2 are ENHRY and SYGVKD. The CDR3 DNA reads TGTGCCATCAGTGAGTCGATGGGTCCGCTCTCTGGAAACACCATATATTTT. It specifies CAISESMGPLSGNTIYF.

This clonotype was seen many times. V usage is TRBV5-5 and J usage is TRBJ2-2, with 9 nucleotides matching TRBD1. The germline CDR1 and CDR2 sequences are SGHKS and YYEKEE (reference sequence). The ends lost 4 bases at V and 3 bases at J; junction bases unmatched: 4. This CDR3 contains 15 residues. In DNA form, the CDR3 reads TGTGCCAGCAGCGGACGGACAGGGGACACCGGGGAGCTGTTTTTT. Its translation is CASSGRTGDTGELFF.

In this sample, this clonotype turned up many times. The rearrangement uses TRBV27 and TRBJ2-3; D is perhaps TRBD1 (5 bases). The germline gives CDR1 MNHEY, CDR2 SMNVEV (reference sequence). V shed 5 bases and J shed 1 base, with 13 bases lying between them. This CDR3 has 15 residues. In nucleotides, the CDR3 is TGTGCCAGCAGTACCCAGGGTCGACGCACAGATACGCAGTATTTT. Its protein is CASSTQGRRTDTQYF.

This clonotype was seen only a few times. This rearrangement joins TRBV19 to TRBJ2-3; perhaps TRBD2 as D (6 bases). With 8 bases removed from V and 2 bases from J, the gap between germline ends came to 14 bases. Germline V gene sequence: CDR1 LNHDA, CDR2 SQIVND (reference sequence). CDR3 length: 14 amino acids. CDR3 in amino acids: CASRRGGITDTQYF. CDR3 coding DNA: TGTGCCAGTCGTCGTGGAGGGATCACAGATACGCAGTATTTT. The full variable domain, completed using reference TRBV19 and TRBJ2-3, is DGGITQSPKYLFRKEGQNVTLSCEQNLNHDAMYWYRQDPGQGLRLIYYSQIVNDFQKGDIAEGYSVSREKKESFPLTVTSAQKNPTAFYLCASRRGGITDTQYFGPGTRLTVL.

This chain uses TRBV20-1 with TRBJ1-1; D is unresolved. Trimming shortened V by 1 base and J by 7 bases, and 7 bases separated the two germline ends. Germline CDR1 DFQATT, CDR2 SNEGSKA (reference sequence). The CDR3 loop spans 11 amino acids. As DNA, the CDR3 is TGCAGTGCTAGAGGACAACGTGAAGCTTTCTTT. Translated: CSARGQREAFF.

In this sample, this clonotype turned up many times. The rearrangement joins TRBV10-3 to TRBJ2-5; 10 bases line up with TRBD2. Germline V gene sequence: CDR1 ENHRY, CDR2 SYGVKD. The CDR3 loop spans 15 amino acids. With 3 bases clipped from V and 3 bases from J, the junction kept 4 bases outside the gene matches. The CDR3 nucleotides read TGTGCCATCAGTGATCGACTAGCGGGTAAAGAGACCCAGTACTTC. It yields the protein CAISDRLAGKETQYF.

This clonotype was seen just once. The chain uses TRBV6-5 and TRBJ1-6; 7 nucleotides agree with TRBD1. V lost 2 bases, J lost 6 bases, and 4 bases stayed unmatched. This CDR3 comprises 15 residues. Germline assignment: CDR1 MNHEY and CDR2 SVGAGI. CDR3 coding DNA: TGTGCCAGCAGTTACGAGGGACAGCCTAATTCACCCCTCCACTTT. Protein product: CASSYEGQPNSPLHF.

V gene TRBV2 combines with J gene TRBJ1-2; D gene uncertain. V dropped 5 bases and J dropped 7 bases, with 11 bases sitting between them. Germline CDR1 SNHLY, CDR2 FYNNEI. The CDR3 has 12 amino acids. Here the CDR3 DNA reads TGTGCCAGCAGTCGGGAGATCGGTGGCTACACCTTC. Translating gives CASSREIGGYTF.

This clonotype is termed medium-sized (0.01 to 0.1%). The gene calls are TRBV7-9 and TRBJ2-3; D gene ambiguous. CDR1 is SEHNR and CDR2 is FQNEAQ in the germline V gene (reference sequence). The germline V and J ends were trimmed by 2 bases and 4 bases, with 13 bases remaining between them. CDR3 length equals 15 residues. CDR3 coding DNA: TGTGCCAGCAGCTTAAGGTCGCCCCCGTCAGATACGCAGTATTTT. Translated: CASSLRSPPSDTQYF.